The entry that follows covers one T cell receptor beta chain sequence. The antigen remains undetermined. This sample is drawn from a study of T cell responses to AZD1222 COVID-19 vaccine. Study findings and constraints: Among those given AZD1222, only 5 to 7 were seropositive at baseline. Donors were mostly white British, more females; clonal diversity possibly underestimated. Scientists sampled the repertoires only once the peak T cell response had passed. Nearly half of unique spike-specific TCRs reportedly avoided B.1.351 and B.1.1.7 mutated regions.

Repertoires were generated with immunoSEQ multiplex PCR, while TCRdb's copy carries only in-frame clones and drops some. The table shows approximately 150,000 clones, with around 90% occurring only once. CDR1 and CDR2 (germline): LGHNT, FRNRAP. Trimming took off 0 bases at V and 11 bases at J, with 11 bases between the two ends. The CDR3 sequence is 13 residues long. This chain joins TRBV12-5 and TRBJ2-1; D remains ambiguous. The TCR sequence derives from an adult who received the AZD1222 COVID-19 vaccine. Material: peripheral blood, obtained 28 days after the second AZD1222 dose. The CDR3 here is CASGLVWQPQQFF. In DNA form, the CDR3 reads TGTGCTAGTGGTTTGGTATGGCAGCCACAGCAGTTCTTC. Based on the CDR3 plus reference TRBV12-5 and TRBJ2-1, the full variable domain is DARVTQTPRHKVTEMGQEVTMRCQPILGHNTVFWYRQTMMQGLELLAYFRNRAPLDDSGMPKDRFSAEMPDATLATLKIQPSEPRDSAVYFCASGLVWQPQQFFGPGTRLTVL.